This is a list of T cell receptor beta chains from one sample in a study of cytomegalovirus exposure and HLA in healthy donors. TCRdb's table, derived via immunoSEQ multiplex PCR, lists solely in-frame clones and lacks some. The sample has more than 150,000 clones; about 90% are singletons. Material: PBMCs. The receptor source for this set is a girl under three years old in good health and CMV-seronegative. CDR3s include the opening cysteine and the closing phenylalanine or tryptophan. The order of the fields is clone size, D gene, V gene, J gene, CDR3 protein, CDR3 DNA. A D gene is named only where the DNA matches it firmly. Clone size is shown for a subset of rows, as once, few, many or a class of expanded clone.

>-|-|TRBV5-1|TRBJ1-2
CASSLGDSSYGYTF
TGCGCCAGCAGCTTGGGAGACAGCTCCTATGGCTACACCTTC
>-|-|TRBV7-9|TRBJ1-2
CSSSINGYTF
TGTTCCAGTAGTATAAATGGCTACACCTTC
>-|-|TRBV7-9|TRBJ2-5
CSSSLVRETQYF
TGTTCCAGCAGCTTAGTTCGGGAGACCCAGTACTTC
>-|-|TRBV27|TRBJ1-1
CASSSKRSREAFF
TGTGCCAGCAGCTCTAAGAGAAGCCGAGAAGCTTTCTTT
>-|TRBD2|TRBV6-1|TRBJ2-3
CASSPAGGVGYTQYF
TGTGCCAGCAGCCCCGCGGGGGGGGTCGGGTATACGCAGTATTTT
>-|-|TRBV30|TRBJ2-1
CAWSVWRGNEQFF
TGTGCCTGGAGTGTCTGGAGGGGTAATGAGCAGTTCTTC
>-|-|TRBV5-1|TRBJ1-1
CASSLQGTEAFF
TGCGCCAGCAGCTTACAGGGCACTGAAGCTTTCTTT
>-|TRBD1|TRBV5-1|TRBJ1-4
CASSLGQQNEKLFF
TGCGCCAGCAGCCTGGGACAGCAAAATGAAAAACTGTTTTTT
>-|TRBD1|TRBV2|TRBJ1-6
CASGTGVNSPLHF
TGTGCCAGCGGGACAGGGGTTAACTCACCCCTCCACTTT
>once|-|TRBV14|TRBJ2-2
CASSPNGRMAGELFF
TGTGCCAGCAGCCCTAACGGGAGAATGGCCGGGGAGCTGTTTTTT
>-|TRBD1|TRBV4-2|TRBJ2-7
CASSQGTGGENEQYF
TGTGCCAGCAGCCAAGGGACAGGGGGCGAGAACGAGCAGTACTTC
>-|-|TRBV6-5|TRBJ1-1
CASSYAWTANTEAFF
TGTGCCAGCAGTTACGCTTGGACAGCGAACACTGAAGCTTTCTTT
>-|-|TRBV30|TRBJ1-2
CAWRTGVGYTF
TGTGCCTGGAGGACCGGGGTTGGCTACACCTTC
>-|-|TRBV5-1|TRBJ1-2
CASSLVKGDYGYTF
TGCGCCAGCAGCTTGGTCAAGGGGGACTATGGCTACACCTTC
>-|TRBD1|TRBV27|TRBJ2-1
CASSLYGTVPSYNEQFF
TGTGCCAGCAGTTTATACGGGACAGTTCCTTCCTACAATGAGCAGTTCTTC
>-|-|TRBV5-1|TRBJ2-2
CASSPNSGVGLFF
TGCGCCAGCAGCCCTAACTCGGGGGTAGGGCTGTTTTTT
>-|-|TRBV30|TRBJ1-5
CAWSADSLSNQPQHF
TGTGCCTGGAGTGCGGACAGCCTAAGCAATCAGCCCCAGCATTTT
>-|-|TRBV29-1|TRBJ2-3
CSASPTDTQYF
TGCAGCGCCTCCCCGACAGATACGCAGTATTTT
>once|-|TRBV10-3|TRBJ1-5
CAISESGGGQPQHF
TGTGCCATCAGCGAGTCGGGAGGGGGTCAGCCCCAGCATTTT
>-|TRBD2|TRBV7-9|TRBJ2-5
CASSFPRGSVETQYF
TGTGCCAGCAGCTTTCCTCGCGGGAGTGTTGAGACCCAGTACTTC
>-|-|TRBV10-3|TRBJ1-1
CAISEGEGWNTEAFF
TGTGCCATCAGTGAGGGTGAGGGATGGAACACTGAAGCTTTCTTT
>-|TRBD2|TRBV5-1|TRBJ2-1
CASLSGGAGNEQFF
TGCGCCAGCTTAAGCGGGGGGGCTGGCAATGAGCAGTTCTTC
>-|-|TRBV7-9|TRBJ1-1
CSSSQVGQEAFF
TGTTCCAGCAGCCAAGTTGGACAGGAAGCTTTCTTT
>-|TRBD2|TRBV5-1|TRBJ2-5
CASSRGTREKETQYF
TGCGCCAGCAGCAGGGGGACTAGAGAAAAAGAGACCCAGTACTTC
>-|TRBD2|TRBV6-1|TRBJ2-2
CASSEPGGQNGGELFF
TGTGCCAGCAGTGAACCGGGAGGGCAGAACGGCGGGGAGCTGTTTTTT
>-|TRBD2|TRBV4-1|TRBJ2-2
CASSSRTASGGAHPEELFF
TGCGCCAGCAGCAGTCGTACGGCTAGCGGGGGGGCCCACCCAGAGGAGCTGTTTTTT
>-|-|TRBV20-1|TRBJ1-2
CSASWTFGYTF
TGCAGTGCTAGCTGGACATTTGGCTACACCTTC
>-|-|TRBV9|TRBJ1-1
CASSVEPPGTYGWTEAFF
TGTGCCAGCAGCGTAGAACCCCCCGGGACTTATGGGTGGACTGAAGCTTTCTTT
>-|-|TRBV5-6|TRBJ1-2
CASSLRLHGYTF
TGTGCCAGCAGTCTCAGGTTGCATGGCTACACCTTC
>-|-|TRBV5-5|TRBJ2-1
CASSLGTYNEQFF
TGTGCCAGCAGCTTGGGTACCTACAATGAGCAGTTCTTC
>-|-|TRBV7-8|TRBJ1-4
CASSGGQFEKLFF
TGTGCCAGCAGCGGCGGACAGTTCGAAAAACTGTTTTTT
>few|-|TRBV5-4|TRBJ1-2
CASSLAPGQNYGYTF
TGTGCCAGCAGCTTGGCACCGGGACAAAACTATGGCTACACCTTC
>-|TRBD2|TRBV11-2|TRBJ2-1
CASSLVYGRAPYNEQFF
TGTGCCAGCAGCTTAGTTTACGGGAGGGCCCCCTACAATGAGCAGTTCTTC
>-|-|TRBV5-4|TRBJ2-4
CAIGGGARNIQYF
TGTGCCATTGGGGGGGGCGCGAGAAACATTCAGTACTTC
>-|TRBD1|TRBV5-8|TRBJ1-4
CASSLGQGAVGEKLFF
TGTGCCAGCAGCCTAGGACAGGGGGCAGTTGGCGAAAAACTGTTTTTT
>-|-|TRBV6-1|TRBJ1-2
CASSEATGNYGYTF
TGTGCCAGCAGTGAAGCCACGGGTAACTATGGCTACACCTTC
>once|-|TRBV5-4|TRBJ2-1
CASSPLLPSAGKNEQFF
TGTGCCAGCAGCCCACTCCTCCCCTCGGCAGGAAAAAATGAGCAGTTCTTC
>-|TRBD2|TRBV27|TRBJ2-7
CASKIGGTSSYEQYF
TGTGCCAGCAAAATTGGAGGGACTAGCTCCTACGAGCAGTACTTC
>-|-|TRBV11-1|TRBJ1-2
CASSTTPDYGYTF
TGTGCCAGCAGCACAACCCCAGACTATGGCTACACCTTC
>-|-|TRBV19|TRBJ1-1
CASSGPDRNTEAFF
TGTGCCAGTAGTGGGCCGGACAGGAACACTGAAGCTTTCTTT
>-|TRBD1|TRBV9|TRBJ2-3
CASSVADRDTQYF
TGTGCCAGCAGCGTAGCGGACAGGGATACGCAGTATTTT
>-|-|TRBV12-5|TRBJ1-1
CASGLVLGEGNTEAFF
TGTGCTAGTGGTTTGGTTTTGGGGGAGGGGAACACTGAAGCTTTCTTT
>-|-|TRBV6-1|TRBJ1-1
CASTQAGEYNTEAFF
TGTGCCAGCACCCAGGCGGGGGAGTATAACACTGAAGCTTTCTTT
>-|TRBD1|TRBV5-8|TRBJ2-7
CASSRAPGTASYEQYF
TGTGCCAGCAGCCGAGCCCCCGGGACAGCCTCCTACGAGCAGTACTTC
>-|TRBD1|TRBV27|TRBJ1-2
CASGTRGTGVYGYTF
TGTGCCAGCGGAACAAGGGGCACAGGGGTCTATGGCTACACCTTC